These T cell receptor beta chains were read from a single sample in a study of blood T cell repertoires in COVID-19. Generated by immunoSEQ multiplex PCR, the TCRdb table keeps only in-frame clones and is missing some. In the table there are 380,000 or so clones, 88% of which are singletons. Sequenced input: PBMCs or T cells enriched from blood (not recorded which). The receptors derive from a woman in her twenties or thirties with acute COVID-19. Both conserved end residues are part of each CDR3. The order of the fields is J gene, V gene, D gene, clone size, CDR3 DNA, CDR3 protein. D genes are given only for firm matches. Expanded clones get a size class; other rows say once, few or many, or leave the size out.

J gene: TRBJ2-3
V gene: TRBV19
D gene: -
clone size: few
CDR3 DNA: TGTGCCAGTAGTACCCGTCGGGATACGCAGTATTTT
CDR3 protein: CASSTRRDTQYF

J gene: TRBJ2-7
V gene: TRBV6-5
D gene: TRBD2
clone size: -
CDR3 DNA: TGTGCCAGCAGTTACTACAGGACTAGCGGGGGATACGAGCAGTACTTC
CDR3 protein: CASSYYRTSGGYEQYF

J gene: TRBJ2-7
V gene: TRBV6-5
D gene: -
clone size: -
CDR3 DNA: TGTGCCAGCAGCGGACGGGATTTATCCTACGAGCAGTACTTC
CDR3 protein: CASSGRDLSYEQYF

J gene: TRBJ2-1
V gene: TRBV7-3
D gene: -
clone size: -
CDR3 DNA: TGTGCCAGCAGCGCAACAGGGCAATCGTACAATGAGCAGTTCTTC
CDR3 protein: CASSATGQSYNEQFF

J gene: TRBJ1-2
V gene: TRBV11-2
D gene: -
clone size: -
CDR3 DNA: TGTGCCAGCAGCTTAGAGGCAGGGTTGGCTGGCTACACCTTC
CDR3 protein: CASSLEAGLAGYTF

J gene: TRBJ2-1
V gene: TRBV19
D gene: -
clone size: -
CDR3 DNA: TGTGCCAGTAGTATTCCTCAGGGTGGGGGCTATGAGCAGTTCTTC
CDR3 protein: CASSIPQGGGYEQFF

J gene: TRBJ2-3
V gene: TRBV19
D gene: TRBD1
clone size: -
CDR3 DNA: TGTGCCAGTAGTAGTCAGGAACAGGGGATAGATACGCAGTATTTT
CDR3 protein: CASSSQEQGIDTQYF

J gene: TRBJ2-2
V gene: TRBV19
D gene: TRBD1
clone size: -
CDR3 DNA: TGTGCCAGTAAGACAGGGTCCGCGAACACCGGGGAGCTGTTTTTT
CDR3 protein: CASKTGSANTGELFF

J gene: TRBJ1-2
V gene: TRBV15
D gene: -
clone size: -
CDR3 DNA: TGTGCCACCAGCAGAGGTCGGGGAGACTACTATGGCTACACCTTC
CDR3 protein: CATSRGRGDYYGYTF

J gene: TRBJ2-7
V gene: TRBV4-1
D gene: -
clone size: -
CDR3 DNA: TGCGCCAGCAGCCTACTGTCTGAGAACTACGAGCAGTACTTC
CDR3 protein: CASSLLSENYEQYF

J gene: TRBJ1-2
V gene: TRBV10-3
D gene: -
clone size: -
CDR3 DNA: TGTGCCATCAGCGGGGGGGGCTCCCAAGATGGCTACACCTTC
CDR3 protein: CAISGGGSQDGYTF

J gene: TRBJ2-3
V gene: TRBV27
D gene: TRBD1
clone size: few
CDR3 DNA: TGTGCCAGCAGTTCGGCATTGACAGGGGGCGTGGGAGATACGCAGTATTTT
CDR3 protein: CASSSALTGGVGDTQYF

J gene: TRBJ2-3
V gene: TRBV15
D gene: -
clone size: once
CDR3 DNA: TGTGCCACCAGCAGAGGGGCAGGCCTCACAGATACGCAGTATTTT
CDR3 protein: CATSRGAGLTDTQYF

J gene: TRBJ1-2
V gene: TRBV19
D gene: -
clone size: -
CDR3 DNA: TGTGCCAGTCAGGGGCACTATGGCTACACCTTC
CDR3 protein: CASQGHYGYTF

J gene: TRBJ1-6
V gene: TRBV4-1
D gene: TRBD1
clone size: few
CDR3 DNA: TGCGCCAGCAGCCTCAGGTCGGAGCTAAGGGGGCGGGATAATTCACCCCTCCACTTT
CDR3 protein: CASSLRSELRGRDNSPLHF

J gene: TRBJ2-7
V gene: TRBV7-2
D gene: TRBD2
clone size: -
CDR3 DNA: TGTGCCAGCAGCTTAATCCCGGGACTAGCGGGGGGGTCATCCTACGAGCAGTACTTC
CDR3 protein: CASSLIPGLAGGSSYEQYF